The rows below give T cell receptor beta chains drawn from one sample of a study of immune evolution from preneoplasia to lung adenocarcinoma. Using immunoSEQ multiplex PCR, the repertoire was profiled, and TCRdb retains in-frame clones only, with some absent. Here the sample spans fewer than 7,500 clones, around 85% being singletons. The sample consisted of FFPE normal lung tissue adjacent to the tumor. The source of these receptors is a person between 45 and 75 years old with lung adenocarcinoma. The conserved cysteine and the conserved F or W are not part of the CDR3 here.

length: 13
J: TRBJ2-1
V: TRBV5-1
CDR3: ASSEKGTAYNEQF

length: 13
J: TRBJ2-3
V: TRBV2
CDR3: ASSPDSSGTDTQY

length: 11
J: TRBJ2-7
V: TRBV2
CDR3: ASRPQLSYEQY

length: 13
J: TRBJ2-7
V: TRBV30
CDR3: AWSSEGYLSYEQY

length: 14
J: TRBJ1-1
V: TRBV10-3
CDR3: AIKRSLAGGTTEAF

length: 15
J: TRBJ2-1
V: TRBV5-1
CDR3: ASSLEGSLSSYNEQF

length: 14
J: TRBJ2-1
V: TRBV7-2
CDR3: ASSSEWVVFTGEQF

length: 11
J: TRBJ2-2
V: TRBV19
CDR3: ASSPTVGGELF

length: 16
J: .
V: TRBV4-2
CDR3: ASSPQPRFGLAGDEQY

length: 12
J: TRBJ2-3
V: TRBV9
CDR3: ASSGTGGTDTQY

length: 13
J: TRBJ2-7
V: TRBV5-4
CDR3: ASRRGLAGGDEQY

length: 12
J: TRBJ1-1
V: TRBV29-1
CDR3: SVELTGSNTEAF

length: 15
J: TRBJ2-3
V: TRBV4-1
CDR3: ASSQDVGSGRPDTQY

length: 13
J: TRBJ2-7
V: TRBV4-2
CDR3: ASSQERLGWGEQY

length: 13
J: TRBJ2-3
V: TRBV5-1
CDR3: ASRDTSGDPYTQY

length: 9
J: TRBJ2-7
V: TRBV6-1
CDR3: ASSEGYKQY

length: 9
J: TRBJ1-2
V: TRBV29-1
CDR3: SVEGDLGYT

length: 14
J: TRBJ2-6
V: TRBV11-3
CDR3: ASSLVKYSGANVLT

length: 10
J: TRBJ1-1
V: TRBV18
CDR3: ASSVGAGEAF

length: 13
J: TRBJ2-2
V: TRBV7-2
CDR3: ASSLELLFGGELF

length: 12
J: TRBJ1-2
V: TRBV9
CDR3: ASSESTGNYGYT

length: 13
J: TRBJ2-5
V: TRBV18
CDR3: ASSPASSGSETQY

length: 13
J: TRBJ2-7
V: TRBV15
CDR3: ATSALVGGSYEQY

length: 14
J: TRBJ1-5
V: TRBV6-6
CDR3: ASSSRQVNSNQPQH

length: 14
J: TRBJ2-7
V: TRBV7-8
CDR3: ASSPRGRGRAYEQY

length: 12
J: TRBJ2-3
V: TRBV4-1
CDR3: ASSHGRVTDTQY

length: 9
J: TRBJ2-1
V: TRBV20-1
CDR3: SVEVYNEQF

length: 13
J: TRBJ2-1
V: TRBV4-2
CDR3: ASSQDTSGYNEQF

length: 14
J: TRBJ2-2
V: TRBV9
CDR3: ASSVAPGQGTGELF

length: 13
J: TRBJ1-3
V: TRBV5-1
CDR3: ASSLDRTSGNTIY

length: 13
J: TRBJ1-2
V: TRBV2
CDR3: ASSEGDRTYYGYT

length: 12
J: TRBJ1-1
V: TRBV29-1
CDR3: SVPPASPNTEAF

length: 13
J: TRBJ2-7
V: TRBV11-3
CDR3: ASSLGGGRSYEQY

length: 13
J: TRBJ2-7
V: TRBV5-6
CDR3: ASSLLGLDSYEQY

length: 13
J: TRBJ1-1
V: TRBV7-9
CDR3: ASSFGDRGSTEAF

length: 11
J: TRBJ1-5
V: TRBV2
CDR3: ASSETGNQPQH

length: 15
J: TRBJ2-1
V: TRBV4-1
CDR3: ASSQSVAGGPYNEQF

length: 9
J: TRBJ2-2
V: TRBV28
CDR3: ASSVFGELF

length: 13
J: TRBJ2-3
V: TRBV14
CDR3: ASSPIRDRGDTQY

length: 12
J: TRBJ1-1
V: TRBV25-1
CDR3: ASSGWGANTEAF

length: 16
J: TRBJ2-1
V: TRBV30
CDR3: AWISGPGRGRGYNEQF

length: 12
J: TRBJ2-7
V: TRBV5-5
CDR3: ASSLIGQGNEQY